The rows below give T cell receptor beta chains drawn from one sample of a study of STAT3 mutations in large granular lymphocyte leukemia. Clones were read by immunoSEQ multiplex PCR, and TCRdb kept only the in-frame ones, dropping some. The sample contains more than 9,500 clones, about 70% of which appear only once. Sequenced material: peripheral blood mononuclear cells. Receptors originate from a man aged 55-75 years with T-cell large granular lymphocyte leukemia. Some clones in this sample may be carry-over from other donors' samples. Each CDR3 is given with its conserved first and last residue. The D gene is left open where the match is weak. Expanded clones are given a class, and other clones once, few, many or no size at all.

V	D	J	size	DNA	CDR3
TRBV5-1	.	TRBJ2-1	.	TGCGCCAGCAGCTTGGATTCGTACAATGAGCAGTTCTTC	CASSLDSYNEQFF
TRBV29-1	.	TRBJ2-1	once	TGCAGCGTTGGGTCTTACAATGAGCAGTTCTTC	CSVGSYNEQFF
TRBV4-2	TRBD1	TRBJ1-1	.	TGTGCCAGCAGCCAGGGGGACAGAGCTGTTATGAACACTGAAGCTTTCTTT	CASSQGDRAVMNTEAFF
TRBV18	.	TRBJ2-3	.	TGTGCCAGCTCACCTGGCGATACGCAGTATTTT	CASSPGDTQYF
TRBV30	.	TRBJ2-3	.	TGTGCCTGGAAGACAGTCGGGACAGATACGCAGTATTTT	CAWKTVGTDTQYF
TRBV6-6	.	TRBJ2-7	.	TGTGCCAGCAGTTACCCCGCAGGGAGCTCCTCCTACGAGCAGTACTTC	CASSYPAGSSSYEQYF
TRBV7-9	TRBD2	TRBJ2-3	.	TGTGCCAGCAGCTTACCAGCGGGAGTGGGGGATACGCAGTATTTT	CASSLPAGVGDTQYF
TRBV18	TRBD1	TRBJ2-1	few	TGTGCCAGCTCACCGGGGACAGGGTTGTTGCATGAGCAGTTCTTC	CASSPGTGLLHEQFF
TRBV28	.	TRBJ1-5	.	TGTGCCAGCAGTCCCCCGACAGGTGGCCAGCATTTT	CASSPPTGGQHF
TRBV5-4	.	TRBJ2-7	.	TGTGCCAGCAGCTTGGTGGGTAGGTCGACTACCGAGCAGTACTTC	CASSLVGRSTTEQYF
TRBV30	.	TRBJ1-4	.	TGTGCCTGGAGTAATGGGGCGGTTAATCGGAAACTGTTTTTT	CAWSNGAVNRKLFF
TRBV2	.	TRBJ2-1	.	TGTGCCAGCAGTGAAAAGGCCGGTGAGCAGTTCTTC	CASSEKAGEQFF
TRBV2	TRBD2	TRBJ2-5	.	TGTGCCAGCAGGACCGGGACTAGGTGGTACCAAGAGACCCAGTACTTC	CASRTGTRWYQETQYF
TRBV29-1	TRBD2	TRBJ2-1	.	TGCAGCGTTGTGAGGACTAGTCTTTCTGATTGGGTCTTC	CSVVRTSLSDWVF
TRBV30	.	TRBJ1-5	.	TGTGCCTGGAGTGTAGGGCACTTCGAGCCCCAGCATTTT	CAWSVGHFEPQHF
TRBV19	.	TRBJ2-5	.	TGTGCCAGTAGTGCCGACATCCAAGAGACCCAGTACTTC	CASSADIQETQYF